This record looks at one T cell receptor beta chain sequence and its context. The antigen remains undetermined. Assay: immunoSEQ multiplex PCR; the TCRdb copy retains only in-frame clones and omits some. The table lists about 24,000 clones, approximately 80% of them singletons. This sample is part of a study of vaccination effects on CD4 cells after COVID-19. The overall study: Post-vaccine sampling occurred a median 72 days after the second dose.

Pools of viral peptides were used by the ViraFEST assay to expand antigen-specific CD4+ T cells ahead of sequencing. The authors isolated CD4+ T cells after about eleven days of culture. Two-dose BNT162b2 or mRNA-1273 vaccination was given to participants. Vaccinated participants had no history of SARS-CoV-2 infection and tested negative for nucleocapsid antibodies. The CDR3 has 13 amino acids. V lost 6 bases and J lost 8, with 13 bases in between. This specimen consisted of CD4+ T cells from PBMCs cultured with SARS-CoV-2 spike peptides, obtained after COVID-19 vaccination. This TCR derives from a human donor who received a COVID-19 vaccine. Some clones in this sample may be carry-over from other donors' samples. The V call is TRBV12-3 or TRBV12-4, the J call TRBJ1-4; TRBD1 is a possible D gene (5 bases). In DNA, the CDR3 is TGTGCCAGCAGGGTCTGGGGGAGGGAAAAACTGTTTTTT. Its translation is CASRVWGREKLFF.